The 16 T cell receptor beta chains reported below all come from one sample, sequenced in a study of shared clonotypes between healthy human individuals. Using immunoSEQ multiplex PCR, the repertoire was profiled, and TCRdb retains in-frame clones only, with some absent. The sample includes 550,000 to 600,000 clones, roughly 98% of them seen just once. The naive CD8 population came from CD45RO-negative cells selected for CCR7, without terminally differentiated effector memory CD45RA+ cells. Sequenced input: naive CD8+ T cells sorted from blood. The source of these receptors is a young man in good health.

The V and J genes are TRBV18 and TRBJ2-2, with D perhaps TRBD2 (6 bases). This CDR3 contains 15 residues. The ends were cut back, 6 bases at V and 6 bases at J, with 17 bases in the middle. CDR1 is KGHSH, CDR2 LQKENI, per germline. CDR3 sequence: CASSHRGDLAGELFF. DNA of the CDR3: TGTGCCAGCTCCCATCGAGGGGACTTGGCCGGGGAGCTGTTTTTT.

The table lists this clone with a count of one. The genes are TRBV7-8 and TRBJ2-1; the match to TRBD1 covers 10 bases. V shed 5 bases, J shed 9 bases, and the junction held 7 bases outside the gene matches. The CDR3 loop spans 14 amino acids. CDR1 and CDR2 from the germline V gene are SGHVS and FQNEAQ. As DNA, the CDR3 is TGTGCCAGCAGCACTCGACAGGGGGCTACTGAGCAGTTCTTC. It codes for CASSTRQGATEQFF. The full variable domain, completed using reference TRBV7-8 and TRBJ2-1, is GAGVSQSPRYKVAKRGQDVALRCDPISGHVSLFWYQQALGQGPEFLTYFQNEAQLDKSGLPSDRFFAERPEGSVSTLKIQRTQQEDSAVYLCASSTRQGATEQFFGPGTRLTVL.

The rearrangement uses TRBV6-5 and TRBJ2-5, with TRBD2 matching 9 bases. The V gene's germline CDR1 is MNHEY and CDR2 SVGAGI. This CDR3 has 15 amino acids. Unmatched junction bases numbered 4, after V lost 0 bases and J lost 5 bases. The CDR3 bases are TGTGCCAGCAGTTACTCGATAGCGGGAGTTGAGACCCAGTACTTC. Protein product: CASSYSIAGVETQYF.

V gene TRBV7-9 combines with J gene TRBJ2-5; 8 nucleotides match TRBD2. There are 16 residues in the CDR3. Germline CDR1 reads SEHNR; CDR2 reads FQNEAQ (reference sequence). The junction had 11 bases not matched to a gene; V was cut back by 3 bases and J by 5 bases. CDR3 sequence reads: CASSFPHGGVEETQYF. The DNA of the CDR3 is TGTGCCAGCAGCTTCCCTCACGGGGGGGTGGAGGAGACCCAGTACTTC. Filled out from reference TRBV7-9 and TRBJ2-5, the complete variable domain reads DTGVSQNPRHKITKRGQNVTFRCDPISEHNRLYWYRQTLGQGPEFLTYFQNEAQLEKSRLLSDRFSAERPKGSFSTLEIQRTEQGDSAMYLCASSFPHGGVEETQYFGPGTRLLVL.

This chain links TRBV5-5 with TRBJ2-3; D remains ambiguous. This CDR3 is 17 amino acids long. Trimming shortened V by 4 bases and J by 6 bases, and 24 bases separated the two germline ends. CDR1 SGHKS and CDR2 YYEKEE come from the germline V gene (reference sequence). In DNA, the CDR3 is TGTGCCAGCAGCACCCGAGAGGTTTTAAAACCCACGGATACGCAGTATTTT. It specifies CASSTREVLKPTDTQYF.

The chain recombines TRBV27 with TRBJ1-5, with a possible D match to TRBD1 (6 bases). Germline loops: CDR1 MNHEY, CDR2 SMNVEV (reference sequence). Trimming took off 6 bases at V and 5 bases at J, with 17 bases between the two ends. The CDR3 has 15 residues. CDR3 DNA: TGTGCCAGCAGCCCACTCGGACAGTTAGATCAGCCCCAGCATTTT. The encoded protein is CASSPLGQLDQPQHF.

The chain uses TRBV27 and TRBJ2-3; D is ambiguous. The V and J ends lost 2 bases and 1 base respectively, with 7 bases between them. CDR1 and CDR2 (germline): MNHEY, SMNVEV (reference sequence). The CDR3 is made up of 14 amino acids. The CDR3 loop reads CASSLAWGTDTQYF. CDR3 bases: TGTGCCAGCAGTTTAGCCTGGGGCACAGATACGCAGTATTTT.

The chain is built from TRBV2 and TRBJ2-7; TRBD2 might be the D (5 bases). The CDR3 runs 11 residues. In germline, CDR1 is SNHLY, CDR2 FYNNEI. Trimming took off 1 base at V and 12 bases at J, with 10 bases between the two ends. The CDR3 spells CASSEGEKSYF. The DNA for the CDR3 is TGTGCCAGCAGTGAAGGGGAGAAATCGTACTTC.

The V and J genes are TRBV14 and TRBJ2-1; D might be TRBD1 (6 bases). CDR1 is SGHDN and CDR2 is FVKESK in the germline V gene. The CDR3 contains 15 residues. V was trimmed by 2 bases and J by 12 bases, leaving 20 bases between them. CDR3 DNA sequence: TGTGCCAGCAGCCAAAATACAGGGTTCAACGAACTGCAGTTCTTC. Translated, it gives CASSQNTGFNELQFF.

The V and J genes are TRBV7-9 and TRBJ2-1; possible D gene TRBD2, 6 bases. CDR1 is SEHNR and CDR2 is FQNEAQ in the germline V gene (reference sequence). The length of the CDR3 is 19 residues. V lost 1 base and J 5 bases, leaving 24 bases between the germline ends. CDR3 coding DNA: TGTGCCAGCAGCTTAGTTCTGTCTAGCGAGCAACAGCGGAACAATGAGCAGTTCTTC. It codes for CASSLVLSSEQQRNNEQFF. Based on the CDR3 plus reference TRBV7-9 and TRBJ2-1, the full variable domain is DTGVSQNPRHKITKRGQNVTFRCDPISEHNRLYWYRQTLGQGPEFLTYFQNEAQLEKSRLLSDRFSAERPKGSFSTLEIQRTEQGDSAMYLCASSLVLSSEQQRNNEQFFGPGTRLTVL.

The chain is built from TRBV5-6 and TRBJ1-5, with 7 bases lining up with TRBD1. J gave up 1 base and V 4 bases, and 5 bases lay outside the gene matches. This CDR3 comprises 15 residues. The V gene's germline CDR1 is SGHDT and CDR2 YYEEEE. CDR3 DNA: TGTGCCAGCAGCAGGACAGGCTCAAGCAATCAGCCCCAGCATTTT. This codes for CASSRTGSSNQPQHF.

V and J are TRBV13 and TRBJ2-1; the D gene is possibly TRBD2 (5 bases). This CDR3 is built from 13 residues. Germline V gives CDR1 PRHDT, CDR2 FYEKMQ (reference sequence). The germline V and J ends were trimmed by 3 bases and 8 bases, with 11 bases remaining between them. In DNA form, the CDR3 reads TGTGCCAGCAGCTTCCTATCCGGGGATGAGCAGTTCTTC. This sequence encodes CASSFLSGDEQFF.

This clone was counted a single time. The chain employs TRBV29-1 and TRBJ2-7; perhaps TRBD2 as D (5 bases). V was cut by 7 bases and J by 0 bases, with 13 bases left in between. Germline V lookup: CDR1 SQVTM, CDR2 ANQGSEA. The CDR3 covers 13 residues. The CDR3 loop reads CSAASTSSYEQYF. CDR3 nucleotides: TGCAGCGCAGCCAGTACTAGCTCCTACGAGCAGTACTTC.

The rearrangement uses TRBV7-9 and TRBJ1-2, with a weak D call TRBD1 (6 bases). Germline CDR1 is SEHNR and CDR2 is FQNEAQ (reference sequence). V lost 4 bases to trimming and J lost 6 bases, with 21 bases between them. The CDR3 loop spans 16 amino acids. The CDR3 reads CASSSPPRTDYHGYTF. DNA of the CDR3: TGTGCCAGCAGCTCCCCGCCACGGACAGACTATCATGGCTACACCTTC. Supplemented by reference TRBV7-9 and TRBJ1-2, the full variable domain reads DTGVSQNPRHKITKRGQNVTFRCDPISEHNRLYWYRQTLGQGPEFLTYFQNEAQLEKSRLLSDRFSAERPKGSFSTLEIQRTEQGDSAMYLCASSSPPRTDYHGYTFGSGTRLTVV.

The V call is TRBV29-1, the J call TRBJ1-3, with 9 bases fitting TRBD1. Germline CDR1 SQVTM, CDR2 ANQGSEA. J was trimmed by 6 bases and V by 5 bases; bases with no gene match: 5. CDR3 length equals 13 residues. CDR3 in amino acids: CSVWTGVLNTIYF. The CDR3 nucleotides are TGCAGCGTTTGGACAGGGGTGTTAAACACCATATATTTT. Variable domain in full (rest from reference TRBV29-1 and TRBJ1-3): SAVISQKPSRDICQRGTSLTIQCQVDSQVTMMFWYRQQPGQSLTLIATANQGSEATYESGFVIDKFPISRPNLTFSTLTVSNMSPEDSSIYLCSVWTGVLNTIYFGEGSWLTVV.

This clone was detected once. The chain carries TRBV11-2 and TRBJ2-1; D not resolved. The CDR3 runs to 15 residues. Germline V gives CDR1 SGHAT, CDR2 FQNNGV. The V and J ends lost 7 bases and 2 bases respectively, with 15 bases between them. The CDR3 reads CASTLSQSPYNEQFF. The CDR3 DNA is TGTGCCAGCACCCTTTCCCAGTCTCCCTACAATGAGCAGTTCTTC.